Below, 13 T cell receptor beta chains from the same sample are listed, as sequenced in a study of T cells after yellow fever vaccination. From the 5' RACE reads, TCRdb called clonotypes with MiXCR, one entry per CDR3 protein. The table shows 150,000 to 200,000 distinct CDR3 sequences, with around 7.3% occurring only once. The sample consisted of CD4+ T cells sorted from PBMCs, taken about 5 days after the first yellow fever vaccination. Receptor source: a man aged 18 to 30 who received the YFV17D yellow fever vaccine.

The sample holds a few counts of this clonotype. The gene calls are TRBV12-3 or TRBV12-4 and TRBJ1-1, with D maybe TRBD1 (5 bases). The CDR3 is made up of 14 amino acids. V was trimmed by 3 bases and J by 2 bases, leaving 10 bases between them. The CDR3 coding sequence is TGTGCCAGCAGTTTCGGGGGGGTCAACACTGAAGCTTTCTTT. The encoded protein is CASSFGGVNTEAFF.

This clonotype has only a few counts. The V and J genes are TRBV20-1 and TRBJ1-5, with 10 positions matching TRBD1. This CDR3 is built from 15 residues. Germline assignment: CDR1 DFQATT and CDR2 SNEGSKA (reference sequence). Trimming took 1 base from V and 4 from J; bases not matched to a gene: 4. Written as DNA, the CDR3 is TGCAGTGCTAGAGCCTGGACAGGGGGGAATCAGCCCCAGCATTTT. Translating gives CSARAWTGGNQPQHF.

This clonotype was counted many times. V gene TRBV5-1 combines with J gene TRBJ2-5, with 7 bases identical to TRBD1. The V gene's germline CDR1 is SGHRS and CDR2 YFSETQ. The V gene end was trimmed by 3 bases and the J gene end by 3 bases; junction bases not matched to a gene: 2. The CDR3 runs to 13 residues. The CDR3 DNA is TGCGCCAGCAGCTGGGGACAGAAAGAGACCCAGTACTTC. Amino acids: CASSWGQKETQYF. Variable domain in full (rest from reference TRBV5-1 and TRBJ2-5): KAGVTQTPRYLIKTRGQQVTLSCSPISGHRSVSWYQQTPGQGLQFLFEYFSETQRNKGNFPGRFSGRQFSNSRSEMNVSTLELGDSALYLCASSWGQKETQYFGPGTRLLVL.

This clonotype was observed a few times. V is TRBV18 and J is TRBJ1-3; D gene unclear. The germline V gene has CDR1 KGHSH and CDR2 LQKENI. The CDR3 is 15 residues long. V shed 3 bases and J shed 2 bases, with 11 bases lying between them. CDR3 in DNA: TGTGCCAGCTCACCTTCGAGGGCTCCTGGAAACACCATATATTTT. Translating gives CASSPSRAPGNTIYF.

The chain uses TRBV7-2 and TRBJ2-3; D is unresolved. CDR1 is SGHTA, CDR2 FQGNSA, per germline. Trimming took off 8 bases at V and 4 bases at J, with 13 bases between the two ends. The CDR3 has 13 amino acids. CDR3 DNA: TGTGCCAGCCATCCTGGATCCCCAGATACGCAGTATTTT. Protein sequence: CASHPGSPDTQYF.

This sequence joins TRBV15 and TRBJ1-1; no clear D gene. Germline lookup yields CDR1 LNHNV and CDR2 YYDKDF (reference sequence). V was pared by 0 bases and J by 11 bases, with 13 bases between. The CDR3 is 13 residues long. The CDR3 is CATSREVARKAFF. The CDR3 region has the DNA TGTGCCACCAGCAGAGAAGTGGCCCGGAAGGCTTTCTTT.

This clonotype was seen ten or more times. The chain links TRBV4-1 to TRBJ2-2, with D tentatively TRBD1 (5 bases). The CDR3 runs to 15 residues. Germline CDR1 is MGHRA and CDR2 is YSYEKL. With 10 bases removed from V and 3 bases from J, the gap between germline ends came to 18 bases. This chain's CDR3 is CATESRAGYTGELFF. For the CDR3, the DNA is TGCGCCACCGAATCACGAGCAGGGTACACCGGGGAGCTGTTTTTT.

This clonotype has at least ten counts. The V and J genes are TRBV6-1 and TRBJ2-7; D unclear. This CDR3 spans 14 amino acids. CDR1 and CDR2 from the germline V gene are MNHNS and SASEGT. The V end lost 7 bases, the J end lost 0 bases, and 13 bases lay between the germline ends. The CDR3 spells CASTHRMSSYEQYF. The CDR3 bases are TGTGCCAGCACCCACCGCATGAGCTCCTACGAGCAGTACTTC.

This clonotype was seen a few times. This chain uses TRBV27 with TRBJ2-5; 8 bases are a match to TRBD2. The CDR3 has 14 residues. CDR1 is MNHEY and CDR2 is SMNVEV in the germline V gene (reference sequence). The V and J ends lost 5 bases and 4 bases, in that order; junction bases with no gene match: 6. In DNA form, the CDR3 reads TGTGCCAGCAGTCGACACGGGGGGGCAGAGACCCAGTACTTC. This gives the protein CASSRHGGAETQYF.

This clonotype appeared a few times. This sequence joins TRBV30 and TRBJ1-2, with a weak D call TRBD1 (6 bases). Germline V gene sequence: CDR1 GTSNPN, CDR2 SVGIG (reference sequence). V was pared by 3 bases and J by 2 bases, with 7 bases between. The CDR3 covers 12 residues. CDR3 nucleotide sequence: TGTGCCTGGAGCACAGGGAACTATGGCTACACCTTC. Its protein product is CAWSTGNYGYTF.

Many counts were recorded for this clonotype. The J gene is TRBJ2-1, the V gene TRBV24-1; 7 bases match TRBD2. From germline, CDR1 is KGHDR and CDR2 SFDVKD. V shed 4 bases and J 1 base; nucleotides not matched to a gene: 0. This CDR3 is built from 14 residues. In DNA, the CDR3 is TGTGCCACCAGTGAAGCGGGGTCCTACAATGAGCAGTTCTTC. This sequence encodes CATSEAGSYNEQFF.

This clonotype has at least ten counts. V and J are TRBV24-1 and TRBJ2-3, with 8 bases matching TRBD1. The CDR3 consists of 14 residues. The V gene's germline CDR1 is KGHDR and CDR2 SFDVKD. The trim removed 4 bases at V and 4 bases at J, leaving 3 bases unmatched. The DNA for the CDR3 is TGTGCCACCAGTGACCCGGACAGGGCAGATACGCAGTATTTT. Residues: CATSDPDRADTQYF.

This clonotype has more than one count but fewer than ten. The chain carries TRBV11-1 and TRBJ2-3; perhaps TRBD1 as D (5 bases). The CDR3 consists of 18 residues. The V gene lost 5 bases and the J gene lost 2 bases, with 23 bases spanning the gap. Germline V gives CDR1 SGHAT, CDR2 FQDESV (reference sequence). The CDR3 bases are TGTGCCAGCAGCCCGAAAGGCAGGACACTCCTCAACACAGATACGCAGTATTTT. It codes for CASSPKGRTLLNTDTQYF.